This paragraph covers one TCR beta chain sequence. Its antigen is still unknown. There are 16 residues in the CDR3. Germline values: CDR1 LGHNT, CDR2 FRNRAP. This entry comes from a study of T cells expressing NK-cell markers. Study summary: Sequencing of TCR beta repertoires drew on sorted CD3+CD56+NKG2C+, CD3+CD56+NKG2C- and CD3+CD56-NKG2C+ T cells. HCMV serostatus: most of the eight sequenced donors positive, one negative. Study outcomes and limitations: These clonotypes also led the CD3+CD56-NKG2C+ fraction in a handful of donors.

Following a re-call of the 5' RACE reads, TCRdb has one entry per CDR3 protein and lacks DNA. Seen in this sample are about 430,000 distinct CDR3 sequences; the ten most common clones hold roughly 1.4%. This clonotype was sampled from a woman aged 50 to 65 in good health. Material for sequencing was blood T cells: a sorted CD56 or NKG2C T cell subset, CD4+ or CD8+ T cells, or bulk PBMC T cells (not recorded which). The rearrangement links TRBV12-5 to TRBJ2-1. The CDR3 sequence: CASGLVASRYYNEQFF.